This entry lists 31 T cell receptor beta chains sequenced from one sample in a study of blood T cells in healthy people across ages. Sample-barcoded 5' priming and a J-beta primer mix drove a second PCR of roughly 7 to 11 cycles. Each CDR3 protein is one row after TCRdb ran MiXCR on the 5' RACE reads. Here the sample spans about 680,000 distinct CDR3 sequences, about 52% being singletons. Specimen: blood. The receptors shown here come from a woman in her sixties in good health.

The chain links TRBV7-2 to TRBJ2-4; D is ambiguous. The last part of the DNA fits TRBJ2-7 better; the J call may be wrong. The CDR3 loop spans 13 amino acids. CDR1 is SGHTA and CDR2 is FQGNSA in the germline V gene. This CDR3 reads CASSLKATYEQYF. CDR3 DNA: TGTGCCAGCAGCTTAAAAGCGACCTACGAGCAGTACTTC.

V usage is TRBV20-1 and J usage is TRBJ2-1, with D tentatively TRBD2 (6 bases). The CDR3 runs 14 residues. Germline V CDR1 and CDR2: DFQATT, SNEGSKA (reference sequence). V shed 2 bases and J shed 4 bases, with 12 bases lying between them. CDR3 loop: CSARMREGYNEQFF. CDR3 nucleotide sequence: TGCAGTGCTAGAATGCGGGAAGGGTACAATGAGCAGTTCTTC.

V and J are TRBV28 and TRBJ2-7; 8 nucleotides match TRBD1. The end of the DNA aligns better with TRBJ2-5, so the J call may be wrong. Germline V gene lookup returns CDR1 MDHEN and CDR2 SYDVKM. The CDR3 runs 15 residues. This CDR3 is CASSSGTGVAETQYF. The CDR3 coding sequence is TGTGCCAGCAGTTCCGGGACAGGAGTAGCAGAGACCCAGTACTTC.

This clonotype was seen a few times. This chain uses TRBV9 with TRBJ2-5, with 11 bases fitting TRBD1. The J call may be mistaken, given a closer DNA end match to TRBJ2-7. The CDR3 totals 15 residues. From germline, CDR1 is SGDLS and CDR2 YYNGEE. The DNA for the CDR3 is TGTGCCAGCAGCGACCGGGACAGGGGGGTCTACGAGCAGTACTTC. Translation: CASSDRDRGVYEQYF.

The V call is TRBV11-1, the J call TRBJ1-2; 9 bases fit TRBD1. V was clipped by 4 bases and J by 11 bases; unmatched bases: 8. Germline CDR1 and CDR2: SGHAT and FQDESV (reference sequence). CDR3 length: 13 residues. This chain's CDR3 is CASSSARDRVYTF. CDR3 coding DNA: TGTGCCAGCAGCTCCGCCCGGGACAGGGTATACACCTTC.

This rearrangement joins TRBV20-1 to TRBJ2-7; 7 bases line up with TRBD1. The junction had 5 bases not matched to a gene; V was cut back by 6 bases and J by 0 bases. This CDR3 has 13 residues. Germline V CDR1 and CDR2: DFQATT, SNEGSKA (reference sequence). The CDR3 region has the DNA TGCAGTGCAACAGGGGATACCTCCTACGAGCAGTACTTC. Residues: CSATGDTSYEQYF.

V is TRBV5-1 and J is TRBJ1-1, with a tentative D call TRBD1 (5 bases). Germline CDR1 SGHRS, CDR2 YFSETQ. CDR3 length equals 14 residues. V shed 5 bases and J shed 1 base, with 12 bases lying between them. The CDR3 reads CASSPTATNTEAFF. The DNA of the CDR3 is TGCGCCAGCAGTCCGACAGCTACGAACACTGAAGCTTTCTTT.

This clonotype was found a few times. This chain links TRBV29-1 with TRBJ2-1; 10 bases are shared with TRBD2. The germline gives CDR1 SQVTM, CDR2 ANQGSEA. The V segment lost 4 bases and the J segment 8 bases; nucleotides outside the gene matches: 2. This CDR3 spans 12 amino acids. The CDR3 sequence is CSVVLAGDEQFF. The CDR3 region has the DNA TGCAGCGTTGTTCTAGCGGGAGATGAGCAGTTCTTC.

The rearrangement joins TRBV2 to TRBJ1-5; the D gene is possibly TRBD1 (6 bases). The CDR3 is made up of 13 amino acids. V gave up 7 bases and J gave up 5 bases, with 12 bases separating them. Germline V gene sequence: CDR1 SNHLY, CDR2 FYNNEI. DNA for the CDR3: TGTGCCAGCAACCGACAGGCTTATCAGCCCCAGCATTTT. Translation: CASNRQAYQPQHF. Supplemented by reference TRBV2 and TRBJ1-5, the full variable domain reads EPEVTQTPSHQVTQMGQEVILRCVPISNHLYFYWYRQILGQKVEFLVSFYNNEISEKSEIFDDQFSVERPDGSNFTLKIRSTKLEDSAMYFCASNRQAYQPQHFGDGTRLSIL.

This clonotype was picked up a small number of times. V is TRBV29-1 and J is TRBJ2-3; 13 nucleotides line up with TRBD2. V was pared by 3 bases and J by 4 bases, with 10 bases of the junction left unmatched. Germline values: CDR1 SQVTM, CDR2 ANQGSEA. The CDR3 length is 17 residues. The CDR3 here is CSVDGLAGVNKPDTQYF. The CDR3 DNA reads as TGCAGCGTTGATGGACTAGCGGGAGTGAACAAGCCAGATACGCAGTATTTT.

The V call is TRBV20-1, the J call TRBJ2-7; D remains ambiguous. Per germline, CDR1 DFQATT and CDR2 SNEGSKA (reference sequence). V lost 5 bases, J lost 3 bases, and 5 bases lay in between. This CDR3 spans 10 amino acids. CDR3 coding DNA: TGCAGTGCTGAGGTCTACGAGCAGTACTTC. Translation gives CSAEVYEQYF.

The chain couples TRBV29-1 to TRBJ1-2; TRBD1 aligns across 7 bases. The germline CDR1 and CDR2 sequences are SQVTM and ANQGSEA. V lost 8 bases, J lost 6 bases, and 6 bases stayed unmatched. The CDR3 consists of 11 residues. CDR3 in DNA: TGCAGCATACTAGACAGGGATGGCTACACCTTC. It is translated as CSILDRDGYTF.

This clonotype has more than one count but fewer than ten. The rearrangement links TRBV7-9 to TRBJ1-1; no clear D. This CDR3 has 13 residues. The V end was cut by 8 bases, the J end by 0 bases, with 10 bases between. Germline V gene data show CDR1 as SEHNR and CDR2 as FQNEAQ (reference sequence). CDR3 DNA: TGTGCCAGCGGTGGACTTATGAACACTGAAGCTTTCTTT. This sequence encodes CASGGLMNTEAFF.

The rearrangement links TRBV6-2 or TRBV6-3 to TRBJ2-1; 7 bases match TRBD1. The CDR3 is 14 amino acids. CDR1 and CDR2 from the germline V gene are MNHEY and SVGEGT. The CDR3 here is CVTIRDSNYNEQFF. The CDR3 coding sequence is TGTGTCACCATCCGGGACAGCAACTACAATGAGCAGTTCTTC.

This clonotype showed up just a few times. The chain employs TRBV13 and TRBJ1-1; D ambiguous. The CDR3 runs 14 residues. Trimming took off 0 bases at V and 2 bases at J, with 7 bases between the two ends. Germline assignment: CDR1 PRHDT and CDR2 FYEKMQ (reference sequence). CDR3 protein: CASSLGGPNTEAFF. In DNA, the CDR3 is TGTGCCAGCAGCTTAGGGGGCCCAAACACTGAAGCTTTCTTT.

This clonotype was seen a few times. This sequence joins TRBV28 and TRBJ2-5; D remains unclear. The CDR3 has 14 residues. V lost 5 bases to trimming and J lost 6 bases, with 16 bases between them. Germline CDR1 MDHEN, CDR2 SYDVKM. In DNA form, the CDR3 reads TGTGCCAGCAGTCGGCGGCAGTTCGGAAAGACCCAGTACTTC. Protein product: CASSRRQFGKTQYF.

The V call is TRBV7-9, the J call TRBJ2-1; 8 nucleotides align to TRBD2. The CDR3 spans 15 residues. Germline V gene sequence: CDR1 SEHNR, CDR2 FQNEAQ (reference sequence). Germline trimming cut 5 bases from V and 9 bases from J; bases unmatched to any gene: 12. The CDR3: CASSPRGTSSAEQFF. The CDR3 bases are TGTGCCAGCAGCCCAAGGGGGACTAGTTCTGCTGAGCAGTTCTTC.

The chain has TRBV24-1 and TRBJ1-1; 7 bases match TRBD1. The CDR3 spans 13 residues. The J segment lost 11 bases and the V segment lost 5 bases, leaving 10 bases of the junction unmatched. Germline-derived CDR1 and CDR2 are KGHDR and SFDVKD. In DNA, the CDR3 is TGTGCCACCAGTGGCACAGGGGAGGGAGAGGCTTTCTTT. This gives the protein CATSGTGEGEAFF.

In the case of this clonotype: Just one base apart from a much larger clone, this may be a read error. The DNA for the CDR3 is TGTGCCAGTAGTGTGACAGGGTGGAATGGGCAGTTCTTC. Its translation is CASSVTGWNGQFF. The chain employs TRBV19 and TRBJ2-1; 7 positions agree with TRBD1. The CDR3 is made up of 13 amino acids. CDR1 is LNHDA, CDR2 SQIVND, per germline (reference sequence).

This clonotype was seen a single time. This chain links TRBV20-1 with TRBJ2-5, with D possibly being TRBD2 (5 bases). Germline CDR1 is DFQATT and CDR2 is SNEGSKA (reference sequence). Trimming removed 1 base from V and 11 bases from J, with 26 bases in between. This CDR3 comprises 16 residues. CDR3 DNA: TGCAGTGCTAGAGGCCGGCTAGCAGCTGGGGAGAATGAGCAGTACTTC. This translates into CSARGRLAAGENEQYF.

The sample holds many counts of this clonotype. The V gene is TRBV13, the J gene TRBJ1-4; D is possibly TRBD1 (6 bases). CDR1 is PRHDT, CDR2 FYEKMQ, per germline (reference sequence). V shed 8 bases and J shed 6 bases, with 19 bases lying between them. This CDR3 region has 15 residues. Here the CDR3 DNA reads TGTGCCAGCGTTGATGGGGGGCGCAAGGATGAAAAACTGTTTTTT. It specifies CASVDGGRKDEKLFF.

V usage is TRBV29-1 and J usage is TRBJ2-1; the D gene is possibly TRBD2 (5 bases). The CDR3 has 10 residues. Germline assignment: CDR1 SQVTM and CDR2 ANQGSEA. The V gene lost 8 bases and the J gene lost 9 bases, with 11 bases spanning the gap. The CDR3 region has the DNA TGCAGCCAACGGCGGGTTGAGCAGTTCTTC. This encodes CSQRRVEQFF.

J is TRBJ1-5 and V is TRBV7-2, with 7 nucleotides matching TRBD1. CDR3 length equals 15 residues. Losses at the gene ends were 2 bases for V and 5 bases for J; bases not matched to a gene: 6. The germline V gene encodes CDR1 SGHTA and CDR2 FQGNSA. The CDR3 loop reads CASSLYRGVDQPQHF. CDR3 nucleotides: TGTGCCAGCAGCTTATACAGGGGAGTAGATCAGCCCCAGCATTTT. Drawing the rest from reference TRBV7-2 and TRBJ1-5, the complete variable domain is GAGVSQSPSNKVTEKGKDVELRCDPISGHTALYWYRQSLGQGLEFLIYFQGNSAPDKSGLPSDRFSAERTGGSVSTLTIQRTQQEDSAVYLCASSLYRGVDQPQHFGDGTRLSIL.

The V call is TRBV4-1, the J call TRBJ2-5; no clear D. The CDR3 covers 14 residues. Germline V gene lookup returns CDR1 MGHRA and CDR2 YSYEKL. V shed 1 base and J shed 0 bases, with 6 bases lying between them. In DNA form, the CDR3 reads TGCGCCAGCAGCCAAGTGGGGTACCAAGAGACCCAGTACTTC. This sequence encodes CASSQVGYQETQYF.

The CDR3 region is CASSYRAGGGEQYF. CDR3 sequence (DNA): TGTGCCAGCAGCTACCGAGCGGGAGGGGGCGAGCAGTACTTC. The chain carries TRBV7-3 and TRBJ2-5; 10 positions match TRBD2. The J call may be wrong; the DNA end is better matched by TRBJ2-7. Looked up from germline, CDR1 is SGHTA and CDR2 is FQGTGA. CDR3 length: 14 residues.

The V and J genes are TRBV3-1 and TRBJ1-6; D not resolved. V was cut by 1 base and J by 8 bases, with 9 bases left in between. The CDR3 is 14 amino acids. Germline values: CDR1 LGHDT, CDR2 YNNKEL (reference sequence). As DNA, the CDR3 is TGTGCCAGCAGCCAAGTCAGGCTTGATTCACCCCTCCACTTT. Residues: CASSQVRLDSPLHF.

The gene calls are TRBV3-1 and TRBJ2-1, with 11 nucleotides matching TRBD2. CDR3 size: 15 residues. Germline-derived CDR1 and CDR2 are LGHDT and YNNKEL (reference sequence). The J segment lost 4 bases and the V segment lost 6 bases, leaving 5 bases of the junction unmatched. CDR3 residues: CASRQGLAEYNEQFF. The DNA for the CDR3 is TGTGCCAGCAGACAGGGACTAGCGGAGTACAATGAGCAGTTCTTC.

This clonotype came up a few times. This rearrangement joins TRBV12-3 or TRBV12-4 to TRBJ2-3, with D perhaps TRBD2 (7 bases). The ends were cut back, 5 bases at V and 3 bases at J, with 18 bases in the middle. CDR3 length: 16 residues. The CDR3 protein is CASSLRASGQTDTQYF. The CDR3 coding sequence is TGTGCCAGCAGTCTACGGGCTAGCGGACAGACAGATACGCAGTATTTT.

The genes are TRBV29-1 and TRBJ2-1; tentative D call: TRBD1 (6 bases). Germline CDR1 and CDR2: SQVTM and ANQGSEA. The CDR3 runs to 15 residues. V was pared by 7 bases and J by 0 bases, with 16 bases between. The CDR3 DNA reads TGCAGCGGCACCGGGACAACTAGCTCCTACAATGAGCAGTTCTTC. Protein product: CSGTGTTSSYNEQFF.

The sample holds a few counts of this clonotype. V usage is TRBV20-1 and J usage is TRBJ2-4; no clear D. Trimming cost V 6 bases and J 13 bases, with 25 bases left between them. Germline V gives CDR1 DFQATT, CDR2 SNEGSKA (reference sequence). The CDR3 has 14 amino acids. Here the CDR3 DNA reads TGCAGTGCCGTCGGTCGGGCAGAACGAAGAGACCAGTACTTC. This translates into CSAVGRAERRDQYF.

This clonotype was observed a handful of times. The CDR3 region has the DNA TGTGCCAGCAGCTCCGGACGGGCTGGGGATGAGCAGTTCTTC. Translated: CASSSGRAGDEQFF. The genes are TRBV7-2 and TRBJ2-1, with D uncertain. This CDR3 has 14 amino acids. Trimming left V 4 bases short and J 8 bases short, with 15 bases between. The germline V gene has CDR1 SGHTA and CDR2 FQGNSA.